This entry describes one TCR beta chain. The data stem from a study of blood T cell repertoires in COVID-19. The overall study: COVID-19 samples from acute and convalescent phases originated in the United States, Italy and Spain. The cDNA or gDNA used as material had been derived from T cells, B-cell-depleted T cells, or PBMCs.

Authors' processing steps: It was from reference gene primer amplification that nucleated cell counts were estimated. This table comes from immunoSEQ multiplex PCR, and its TCRdb copy is limited to in-frame clones, with some not included. The DNA gave D and trimming, while V, J and clone size come from that table. The sample has about 200,000 clones; around 80% are singletons. Material: peripheral blood. The origin of this receptor is a human donor with acute or convalescent COVID-19. The donor label of this sample is uncertain.

This CDR3 reads CASTGDREQPQHF. CDR3 in DNA: TGTGCCAGCACCGGCGACAGAGAACAGCCCCAGCATTTT. The V gene is TRBV2, the J gene TRBJ1-5; D might be TRBD1 (5 bases). This CDR3 has 13 amino acids. Trimming took off 7 bases at V and 7 bases at J, with 14 bases between the two ends. Germline loops: CDR1 SNHLY, CDR2 FYNNEI. The variable domain in full, completed from reference TRBV2 and TRBJ1-5, reads EPEVTQTPSHQVTQMGQEVILRCVPISNHLYFYWYRQILGQKVEFLVSFYNNEISEKSEIFDDQFSVERPDGSNFTLKIRSTKLEDSAMYFCASTGDREQPQHFGDGTRLSIL.